Listed below are T cell receptor beta chains from one sample, sequenced in a study of OX40 agonist ivuxolimab in advanced cancers. The protocol was immunoSEQ multiplex PCR, while the TCRdb copy is restricted to in-frame clones and leaves out a portion. The repertoire holds around 26,000 clones, 79% seen once, with under 30% in the top ten. The source material was CD4+ or CD8+ T cells sorted from blood, sampled in a trial of the OX40 agonist ivuxolimab. These receptors were obtained from an adult with an advanced solid tumor such as melanoma, head and neck, liver or kidney cancer. The CDR3 runs from the conserved cysteine through the conserved F or W. D genes are given only for firm matches. Expanded clones get a size class; other rows say once, few or many, or leave the size out.

clone size: -
V gene: TRBV5-4
J gene: TRBJ2-4
D gene: TRBD2
CDR3 DNA: TGTGCCAGCAGCCATGGGGACTACGTAGCCAAAAACATTCAGTACTTC
CDR3 protein: CASSHGDYVAKNIQYF

clone size: -
V gene: TRBV27
J gene: TRBJ1-2
D gene: -
CDR3 DNA: TGTGCCAGCAGTTTTGGATATCACTATGGCTACACCTTC
CDR3 protein: CASSFGYHYGYTF

clone size: -
V gene: TRBV7-9
J gene: TRBJ2-1
D gene: -
CDR3 DNA: TGTGCCAGCACCTTATGGGGTTACAATGAGCAGTTCTTC
CDR3 protein: CASTLWGYNEQFF

clone size: -
V gene: TRBV19
J gene: TRBJ1-5
D gene: TRBD1
CDR3 DNA: TGTGCCAGTAGTAACAGGGGTTTCGGTCAGCCCCAGCATTTT
CDR3 protein: CASSNRGFGQPQHF

clone size: -
V gene: TRBV6-1
J gene: TRBJ2-3
D gene: TRBD2
CDR3 DNA: TGTGCCAGCCTAGCTAGCGGGGCGTCAGATACGCAGTATTTT
CDR3 protein: CASLASGASDTQYF

clone size: -
V gene: TRBV4-1
J gene: TRBJ2-7
D gene: -
CDR3 DNA: TGCGCCAGCAGCCAAGATCCGAGTGGATATTCGAACCAATACGAGCAGTACTTC
CDR3 protein: CASSQDPSGYSNQYEQYF

clone size: -
V gene: TRBV20-1
J gene: TRBJ2-1
D gene: -
CDR3 DNA: TGCAGTGCCGGCACGGCTGAGCAGTTCTTC
CDR3 protein: CSAGTAEQFF

clone size: -
V gene: TRBV4-1
J gene: TRBJ2-3
D gene: -
CDR3 DNA: TGCGCCAGCAGCCAAGATAGGGGACTTTCGAATACGCAGTATTTT
CDR3 protein: CASSQDRGLSNTQYF

clone size: few
V gene: TRBV9
J gene: TRBJ1-2
D gene: -
CDR3 DNA: TGTGCCAGCAGCGTAGAGGGGGATGGCTACACCTTC
CDR3 protein: CASSVEGDGYTF

clone size: -
V gene: TRBV28
J gene: TRBJ2-1
D gene: TRBD2
CDR3 DNA: TGTGCCAGCACCGGGACTAGCGTGATCAATGAGCAGTTCTTC
CDR3 protein: CASTGTSVINEQFF

clone size: -
V gene: TRBV13
J gene: TRBJ2-7
D gene: TRBD1
CDR3 DNA: TGTGCCAGCAGCTCCGCGGGACAGGGCTACGAGCAGTACTTC
CDR3 protein: CASSSAGQGYEQYF

clone size: few
V gene: TRBV6-9
J gene: TRBJ1-4
D gene: -
CDR3 DNA: TGTGCCAGCAGTTACTCACAAGGGATTAATGAAAAACTGTTTTTT
CDR3 protein: CASSYSQGINEKLFF

clone size: -
V gene: TRBV7-9
J gene: TRBJ1-6
D gene: -
CDR3 DNA: TGTGCCAGCAGCACTGAGACAGCCCTGAATTCACCCCTCCACTTT
CDR3 protein: CASSTETALNSPLHF

clone size: -
V gene: TRBV4-1
J gene: TRBJ2-7
D gene: TRBD2
CDR3 DNA: TGCGCCAGCAAGCCAGGGCTAGCGGACTACGAGCAGTACTTC
CDR3 protein: CASKPGLADYEQYF

clone size: once
V gene: TRBV27
J gene: TRBJ2-7
D gene: -
CDR3 DNA: TGTGCCAGCAGTTGGCAGGGGTTAGCCTACGAGCAGTACTTC
CDR3 protein: CASSWQGLAYEQYF

clone size: -
V gene: TRBV27
J gene: TRBJ1-2
D gene: -
CDR3 DNA: TGTGCCAGCAGTTTATCGACGAGTACAGCTAACTATGGCTACACCTTC
CDR3 protein: CASSLSTSTANYGYTF

clone size: -
V gene: TRBV18
J gene: TRBJ1-3
D gene: TRBD1
CDR3 DNA: TGTGCCAGCTCCCTTGACAGGGATGGATACACCATATATTTT
CDR3 protein: CASSLDRDGYTIYF

clone size: -
V gene: TRBV7-3
J gene: TRBJ1-2
D gene: -
CDR3 DNA: TGTGCCAGCAGCTCCAGCCCGGGGGATGGCTACACCTTC
CDR3 protein: CASSSSPGDGYTF

clone size: -
V gene: TRBV27
J gene: TRBJ2-5
D gene: -
CDR3 DNA: TGTGCCAGCCGGACGGATTGGTACCAAGAGACCCAGTACTTC
CDR3 protein: CASRTDWYQETQYF

clone size: few
V gene: TRBV6-4
J gene: TRBJ2-5
D gene: -
CDR3 DNA: TGTGCCAGCAGTGCCGCCGGGGACTTAGGGGAGGAGACCCAGTACTTC
CDR3 protein: CASSAAGDLGEETQYF

clone size: -
V gene: TRBV11-1
J gene: TRBJ2-7
D gene: TRBD2
CDR3 DNA: TGTGCCAGCAGCTTAGTGGGACTAGGCTACGAGCAGTACTTC
CDR3 protein: CASSLVGLGYEQYF

clone size: -
V gene: TRBV27
J gene: TRBJ2-7
D gene: TRBD1
CDR3 DNA: TGTGCCAGCAGTGCCCTGGCAGGGGGCTTCCACGAGCAGTACTTC
CDR3 protein: CASSALAGGFHEQYF

clone size: -
V gene: TRBV6-5
J gene: TRBJ2-1
D gene: TRBD2
CDR3 DNA: TGTGCCAGCAGTTACGCCGCGCTAGCGGAATACAATGAGCAGTTCTTC
CDR3 protein: CASSYAALAEYNEQFF

clone size: -
V gene: TRBV5-6
J gene: TRBJ1-1
D gene: -
CDR3 DNA: TGTGCCAGCAGCTTAATCCCGTCTGAAGCTTTCTTT
CDR3 protein: CASSLIPSEAFF

clone size: once
V gene: TRBV27
J gene: TRBJ2-1
D gene: TRBD2
CDR3 DNA: TGTGCCAGCAGGGATAGCGGGGGACGGCGCGAGCAGTTCTTC
CDR3 protein: CASRDSGGRREQFF

clone size: -
V gene: TRBV11-1
J gene: TRBJ2-7
D gene: TRBD1
CDR3 DNA: TGTGCCAGCAGGGAACGACAGGGAATAATCTACGAGCAGTACTTC
CDR3 protein: CASRERQGIIYEQYF

clone size: -
V gene: TRBV11-2
J gene: TRBJ1-5
D gene: -
CDR3 DNA: TGTGCCAGCAGCTTAGATGGGGGGGGTCAGCCCCAGCATTTT
CDR3 protein: CASSLDGGGQPQHF

clone size: -
V gene: TRBV2
J gene: TRBJ2-1
D gene: TRBD2
CDR3 DNA: TGTGCCAACAAAGCGGGAGGCTCCTACAATGAGCAGTTCTTC
CDR3 protein: CANKAGGSYNEQFF

clone size: -
V gene: TRBV7-2
J gene: TRBJ2-3
D gene: TRBD2
CDR3 DNA: TGTGCCAGCAGCTTAGTGGCGGGGGGGATGTTCCCAGATACGCAGTATTTT
CDR3 protein: CASSLVAGGMFPDTQYF

clone size: -
V gene: TRBV7-9
J gene: TRBJ1-1
D gene: -
CDR3 DNA: TGTGCCAGCAGCTTAGGTAAAACAGGGCGTGAGTCCATGAACACTGAAGCTTTCTTT
CDR3 protein: CASSLGKTGRESMNTEAFF

clone size: -
V gene: TRBV7-3
J gene: TRBJ2-7
D gene: TRBD1
CDR3 DNA: TGTGCCAGCAGCCTCTACCCCGGGACAGGGTCCGAGCAGTACTTC
CDR3 protein: CASSLYPGTGSEQYF

clone size: once
V gene: TRBV5-1
J gene: TRBJ2-1
D gene: TRBD1
CDR3 DNA: TGCGCCAGCAGCTTGACAGGGGGTACATTCAATGAGCAGTTCTTC
CDR3 protein: CASSLTGGTFNEQFF

clone size: medium-sized
V gene: TRBV10-3
J gene: TRBJ1-5
D gene: -
CDR3 DNA: TGTGCCATCAGTGGCCAGGAGGATGGCAATCAGCCCCAGCATTTT
CDR3 protein: CAISGQEDGNQPQHF

clone size: -
V gene: TRBV7-8
J gene: TRBJ2-7
D gene: -
CDR3 DNA: TGTGCCAGCAGCTTAATGGCAGGGTCCTACGAGCAGTACTTC
CDR3 protein: CASSLMAGSYEQYF

clone size: few
V gene: TRBV7-8
J gene: TRBJ2-7
D gene: -
CDR3 DNA: TGTGCCAGCGGTTCAGCAACCTACGAGCAGTACTTC
CDR3 protein: CASGSATYEQYF

clone size: few
V gene: TRBV7-9
J gene: TRBJ2-2
D gene: TRBD1
CDR3 DNA: TGTGCCAGCAGCTTAGTTCGGGACAGCAACACCGGGGAGCTGTTTTTT
CDR3 protein: CASSLVRDSNTGELFF

clone size: -
V gene: TRBV7-2
J gene: TRBJ2-1
D gene: TRBD2
CDR3 DNA: TGTGCCAGCAGCACAGCGAGGACTAGCGGGAATGAGCAGTTCTTC
CDR3 protein: CASSTARTSGNEQFF

clone size: -
V gene: TRBV4-2
J gene: TRBJ2-7
D gene: -
CDR3 DNA: TGTGCCAGCAGCCACGACACCCACGAGCAGTACTTC
CDR3 protein: CASSHDTHEQYF

clone size: -
V gene: TRBV27
J gene: TRBJ2-2
D gene: TRBD1
CDR3 DNA: TGTGCCAGCACCGGGACAGAGAACACCGGGGAGCTGTTTTTT
CDR3 protein: CASTGTENTGELFF

clone size: once
V gene: TRBV7-6
J gene: TRBJ2-5
D gene: -
CDR3 DNA: TGTGCCAGCGAGGGGGCGGGACCCCTCCTGCAAGAGACCCAGTACTTC
CDR3 protein: CASEGAGPLLQETQYF

clone size: -
V gene: TRBV4-1
J gene: TRBJ2-7
D gene: TRBD2
CDR3 DNA: TGCGCCAGCAGCCCGCCGGGGGGAAGAGACTCCTACGAGCAGTACTTC
CDR3 protein: CASSPPGGRDSYEQYF

clone size: -
V gene: TRBV9
J gene: TRBJ2-3
D gene: -
CDR3 DNA: TGTGCCAGCAGCGCGACCACAGATACGCAGTATTTT
CDR3 protein: CASSATTDTQYF

clone size: -
V gene: TRBV27
J gene: TRBJ2-1
D gene: TRBD2
CDR3 DNA: TGTGCCAGCAGGACTAGCGGGTTGGTGAATGAGCAGTTCTTC
CDR3 protein: CASRTSGLVNEQFF

clone size: -
V gene: TRBV9
J gene: TRBJ2-1
D gene: TRBD2
CDR3 DNA: TGTGCCAGCAGCGTAGGGACTAGCGGGACCTACAATGAGCAGTTCTTC
CDR3 protein: CASSVGTSGTYNEQFF

clone size: -
V gene: TRBV14
J gene: TRBJ1-5
D gene: -
CDR3 DNA: TGTGCCAGCAGCCAAGTAGGGTACAATCAGCCCCAGCATTTT
CDR3 protein: CASSQVGYNQPQHF

clone size: -
V gene: TRBV7-8
J gene: TRBJ2-1
D gene: -
CDR3 DNA: TGTGCCAGCAGCGTACTAGCCTCGAGCTCCTACAATGAGCAGTTCTTC
CDR3 protein: CASSVLASSSYNEQFF

clone size: medium-sized
V gene: TRBV6-5
J gene: TRBJ2-1
D gene: TRBD2
CDR3 DNA: TGTGCCAGCAGTCAGACTAGCGGGAGTGTCAATGAGCAGTTCTTC
CDR3 protein: CASSQTSGSVNEQFF

clone size: -
V gene: TRBV6-1
J gene: TRBJ1-1
D gene: -
CDR3 DNA: TGTGCCAGCAGTTACCGGGCCGAAGCTTTCTTT
CDR3 protein: CASSYRAEAFF

clone size: -
V gene: TRBV27
J gene: TRBJ2-1
D gene: -
CDR3 DNA: TGTGCCAGCAGTTTGGGTACTTCCTACAATGAGCAGTTCTTC
CDR3 protein: CASSLGTSYNEQFF

clone size: once
V gene: TRBV9
J gene: TRBJ2-5
D gene: TRBD1
CDR3 DNA: TGTGCCAGCAGCGTAACAGGGACAGTACAAGAGACCCAGTACTTC
CDR3 protein: CASSVTGTVQETQYF

clone size: medium-sized
V gene: TRBV4-2
J gene: TRBJ2-7
D gene: -
CDR3 DNA: TGTGCCAGCAGCCAAAGTGCGGAGGGGGTTCCCTACGAGCAGTACTTC
CDR3 protein: CASSQSAEGVPYEQYF

clone size: once
V gene: TRBV5-1
J gene: TRBJ1-6
D gene: -
CDR3 DNA: TGCGCCAACCCGGGAAGCTCCTATAATTCACCCCTCCACTTT
CDR3 protein: CANPGSSYNSPLHF

clone size: -
V gene: TRBV7-6
J gene: TRBJ2-3
D gene: TRBD2
CDR3 DNA: TGTGCCAGCAGCTTAACGACTAGCGGGACGGTAACAGATACGCAGTATTTT
CDR3 protein: CASSLTTSGTVTDTQYF

clone size: -
V gene: TRBV7-6
J gene: TRBJ1-1
D gene: TRBD1
CDR3 DNA: TGTGCCAGCAGCGCCGGTAAGGGGGCCTCTGAAGCTTTCTTT
CDR3 protein: CASSAGKGASEAFF

clone size: -
V gene: TRBV27
J gene: TRBJ1-4
D gene: -
CDR3 DNA: TGTGCCAGCAGTTTAATCGGGGTCGCAGAAAAACTGTTTTTT
CDR3 protein: CASSLIGVAEKLFF

clone size: few
V gene: TRBV10-2
J gene: TRBJ1-2
D gene: -
CDR3 DNA: TGCGCCAGCAGTGACAGGGGTGGCTACACCTTC
CDR3 protein: CASSDRGGYTF

clone size: -
V gene: TRBV2
J gene: TRBJ2-1
D gene: -
CDR3 DNA: TGTGCCAGCAGAGGGCGGATGGGCCCAGTCTTC
CDR3 protein: CASRGRMGPVF